Below, one TCR beta chain is given with its context. The method was immunoSEQ multiplex PCR; TCRdb's version includes in-frame clones alone and lacks a portion of them. The data contain around 500,000 clones, approximately 88% of them singletons. Cohorts were based on clinical histories the participants reported. Two consecutive negative NP/OP PCR tests, clearance, or resolved symptoms defined Cohort 3 recovery. This record belongs to a study of blood T cell repertoires in COVID-19. In the study overall: COVID-19 samples, acute and convalescent, were from the United States, Italy and Spain.

CDR1 is WSHSY and CDR2 is SAAADI in the germline V gene. V shed 0 bases and J shed 4 bases, with 7 bases lying between them. CDR3 length equals 14 residues. Sequenced sample: PBMCs or T cells enriched from blood (not recorded which). The source of this sequence is a woman aged 40 to 49 who had recovered from COVID-19. This chain connects TRBV10-2 to TRBJ1-5; D is unclear. CDR3 sequence (DNA): TGCGCCAGCAGTGAGTCGGTTACTAATCAGCCCCAGCATTTT. Residues: CASSESVTNQPQHF.